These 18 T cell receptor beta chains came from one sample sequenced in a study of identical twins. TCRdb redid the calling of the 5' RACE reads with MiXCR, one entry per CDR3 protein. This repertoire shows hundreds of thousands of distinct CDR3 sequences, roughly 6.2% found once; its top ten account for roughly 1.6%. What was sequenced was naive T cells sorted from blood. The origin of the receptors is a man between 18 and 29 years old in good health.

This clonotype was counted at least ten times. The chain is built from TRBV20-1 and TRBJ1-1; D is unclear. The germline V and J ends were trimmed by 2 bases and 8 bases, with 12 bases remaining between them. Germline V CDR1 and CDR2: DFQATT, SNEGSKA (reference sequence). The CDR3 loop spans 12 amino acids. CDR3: CSARRLRTEAFF. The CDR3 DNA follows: TGCAGTGCTAGACGTCTCCGGACCGAAGCTTTCTTT.

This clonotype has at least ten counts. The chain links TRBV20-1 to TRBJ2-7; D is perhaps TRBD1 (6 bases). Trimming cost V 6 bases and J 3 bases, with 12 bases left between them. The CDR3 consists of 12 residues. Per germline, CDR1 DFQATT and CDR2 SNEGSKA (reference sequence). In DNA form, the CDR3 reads TGCAGTGCCCGGGACAAAAACTACGAGCAGTACTTC. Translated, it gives CSARDKNYEQYF.

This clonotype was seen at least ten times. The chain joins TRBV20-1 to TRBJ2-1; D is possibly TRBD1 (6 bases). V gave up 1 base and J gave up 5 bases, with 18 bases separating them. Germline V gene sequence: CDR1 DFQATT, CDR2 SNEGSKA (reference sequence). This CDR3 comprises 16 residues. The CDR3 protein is CSARGWDIKGHNEQFF. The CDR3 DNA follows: TGCAGTGCTAGAGGTTGGGACATTAAAGGCCACAATGAGCAGTTCTTC.

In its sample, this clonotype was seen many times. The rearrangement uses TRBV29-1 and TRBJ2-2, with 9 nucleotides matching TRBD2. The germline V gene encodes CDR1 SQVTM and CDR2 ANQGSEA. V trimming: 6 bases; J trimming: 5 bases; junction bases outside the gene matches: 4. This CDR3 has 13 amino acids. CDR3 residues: CSVGTSLTGELFF. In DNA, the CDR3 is TGCAGCGTCGGGACTAGCCTGACCGGGGAGCTGTTTTTT.

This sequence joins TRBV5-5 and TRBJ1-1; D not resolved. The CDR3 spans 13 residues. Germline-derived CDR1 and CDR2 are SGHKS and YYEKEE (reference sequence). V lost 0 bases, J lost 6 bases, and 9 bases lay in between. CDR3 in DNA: TGTGCCAGCAGCTTGGTCGGGTTAGCTGAAGCTTTCTTT. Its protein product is CASSLVGLAEAFF.

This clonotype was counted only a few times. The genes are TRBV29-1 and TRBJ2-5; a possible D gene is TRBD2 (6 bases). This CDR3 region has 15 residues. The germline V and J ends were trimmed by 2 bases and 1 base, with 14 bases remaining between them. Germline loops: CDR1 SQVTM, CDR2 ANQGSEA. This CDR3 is CSVEPQGTLQETQYF. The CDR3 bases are TGCAGCGTTGAACCCCAAGGGACTCTCCAAGAGACCCAGTACTTC.

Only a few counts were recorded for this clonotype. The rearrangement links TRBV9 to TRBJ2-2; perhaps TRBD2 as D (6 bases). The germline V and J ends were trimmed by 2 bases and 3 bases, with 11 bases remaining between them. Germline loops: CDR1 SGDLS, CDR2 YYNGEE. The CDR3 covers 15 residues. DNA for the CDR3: TGTGCCAGCAGCGTCGGACCGGGGGACACCGGGGAGCTGTTTTTT. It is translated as CASSVGPGDTGELFF. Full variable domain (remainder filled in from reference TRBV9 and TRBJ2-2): DSGVTQTPKHLITATGQRVTLRCSPRSGDLSVYWYQQSLDQGLQFLIQYYNGEERAKGNILERFSAQQFPDLHSELNLSSLELGDSALYFCASSVGPGDTGELFFGEGSRLTVL.

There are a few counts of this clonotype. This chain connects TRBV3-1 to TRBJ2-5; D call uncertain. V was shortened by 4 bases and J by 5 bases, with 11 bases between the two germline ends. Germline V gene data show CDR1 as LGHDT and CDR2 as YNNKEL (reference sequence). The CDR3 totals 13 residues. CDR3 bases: TGTGCCAGCAGCCCCGACTGGATGGAGACCCAGTACTTC. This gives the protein CASSPDWMETQYF.

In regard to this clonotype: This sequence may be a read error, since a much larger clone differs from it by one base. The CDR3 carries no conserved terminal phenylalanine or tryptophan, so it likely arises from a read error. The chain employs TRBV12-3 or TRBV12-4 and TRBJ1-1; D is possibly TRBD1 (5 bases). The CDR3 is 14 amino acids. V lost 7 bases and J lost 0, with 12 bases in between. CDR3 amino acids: CASTVGPLNTEAFY. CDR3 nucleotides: TGTGCCAGCACTGTGGGGCCCTTGAACACTGAAGCTTTCTAT.

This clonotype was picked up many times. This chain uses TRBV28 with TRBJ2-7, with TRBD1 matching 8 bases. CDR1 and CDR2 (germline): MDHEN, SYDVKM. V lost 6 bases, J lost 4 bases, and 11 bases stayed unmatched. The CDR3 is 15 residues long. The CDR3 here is CASSPGQGKYYEQYF. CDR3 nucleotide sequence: TGTGCCAGCAGCCCTGGACAGGGAAAATATTACGAGCAGTACTTC.

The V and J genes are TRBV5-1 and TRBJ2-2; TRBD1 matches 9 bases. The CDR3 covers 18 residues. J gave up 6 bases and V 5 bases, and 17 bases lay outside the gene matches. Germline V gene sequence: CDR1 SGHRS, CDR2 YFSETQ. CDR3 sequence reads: CASSLVPGQGSLPGELFF. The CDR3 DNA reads TGCGCCAGCAGTCTTGTCCCGGGACAGGGTTCGTTGCCCGGGGAGCTGTTTTTT.

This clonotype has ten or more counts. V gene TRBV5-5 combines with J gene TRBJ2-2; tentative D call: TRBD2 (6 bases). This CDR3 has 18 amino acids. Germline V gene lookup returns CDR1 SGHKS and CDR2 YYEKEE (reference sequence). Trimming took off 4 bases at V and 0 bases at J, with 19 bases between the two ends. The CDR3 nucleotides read TGTGCCAGCAGCATCTCCTTGGGGACTTTCGCGAACACCGGGGAGCTGTTTTTT. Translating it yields CASSISLGTFANTGELFF.

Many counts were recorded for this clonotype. The chain's CDR3 is CASSYKGSNQPQHF. The CDR3, as DNA: TGTGCCAGCAGTTATAAGGGAAGCAATCAGCCCCAGCATTTT. V gene TRBV12-3 or TRBV12-4 combines with J gene TRBJ1-5; no reliable D call. The ends were cut back, 4 bases at V and 1 base at J, with 8 bases in the middle. The CDR3 loop spans 14 amino acids.

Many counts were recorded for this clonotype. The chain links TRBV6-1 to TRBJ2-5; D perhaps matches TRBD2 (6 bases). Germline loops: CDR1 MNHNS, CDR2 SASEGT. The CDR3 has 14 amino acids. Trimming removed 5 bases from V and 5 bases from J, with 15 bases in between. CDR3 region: CASSPLGGDETQYF. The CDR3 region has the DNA TGTGCCAGCAGTCCTCTTGGCGGGGACGAGACCCAGTACTTC.

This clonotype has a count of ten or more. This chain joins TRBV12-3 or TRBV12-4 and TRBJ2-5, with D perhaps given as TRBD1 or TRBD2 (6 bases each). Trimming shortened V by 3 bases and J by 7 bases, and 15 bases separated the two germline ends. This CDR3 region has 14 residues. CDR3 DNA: TGTGCCAGCAGTTTTAGCAGCGAGGGGGGGACCCAGTACTTC. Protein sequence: CASSFSSEGGTQYF.

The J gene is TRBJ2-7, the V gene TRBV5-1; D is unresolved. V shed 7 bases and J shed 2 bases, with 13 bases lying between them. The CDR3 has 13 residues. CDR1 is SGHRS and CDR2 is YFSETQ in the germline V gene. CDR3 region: CASRVRRTYEQYV. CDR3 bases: TGCGCCAGCCGGGTTCGTCGTACCTACGAGCAGTACGTC.

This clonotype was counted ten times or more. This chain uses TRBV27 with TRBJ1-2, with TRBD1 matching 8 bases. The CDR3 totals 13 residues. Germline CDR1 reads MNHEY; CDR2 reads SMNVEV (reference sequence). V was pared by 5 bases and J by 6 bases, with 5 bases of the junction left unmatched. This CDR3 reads CASSRQGRDGYTF. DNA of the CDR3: TGTGCCAGCAGTAGACAGGGGAGGGATGGCTACACCTTC.

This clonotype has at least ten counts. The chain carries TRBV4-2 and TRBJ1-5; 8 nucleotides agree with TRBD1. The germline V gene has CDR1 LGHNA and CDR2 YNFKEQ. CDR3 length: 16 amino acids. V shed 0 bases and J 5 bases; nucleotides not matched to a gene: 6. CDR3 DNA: TGTGCCAGCAGCCAAGATGGTCAGGGGGCGTATCAGCCCCAGCATTTT. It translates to CASSQDGQGAYQPQHF.